This TCR beta chain emerged from a study of cytomegalovirus exposure and HLA in healthy donors. Study results and caveats: Rare TCR sequences dominated, though some public TCRs recurred in many donors.

The CDR3 has 12 amino acids. Per the germline V gene, CDR1 is SGHTA and CDR2 is FQGNSA. With 2 bases removed from V and 6 bases from J, the gap between germline ends came to 8 bases. PCR amplification relied on 60 Vbeta primers (plus 13 Jbeta primers). Libraries were prepared by immunoSEQ multiplex PCR; TCRdb keeps only in-frame clonotypes and omits some of them. There are approximately 59,000 clones in the sample; about 63% occur only once, and about a sixth lies in the top ten. A note on this clone: The antigen is unknown.

Sequenced input: PBMCs. The chain employs TRBV7-2 and TRBJ2-7; unclear D gene. This receptor was obtained from a man in his forties in good health and CMV-seropositive. The CDR3 DNA reads as TGTGCCAGCAGCTTATTCGCCAGCGAGCAGTACTTC. Protein product: CASSLFASEQYF.